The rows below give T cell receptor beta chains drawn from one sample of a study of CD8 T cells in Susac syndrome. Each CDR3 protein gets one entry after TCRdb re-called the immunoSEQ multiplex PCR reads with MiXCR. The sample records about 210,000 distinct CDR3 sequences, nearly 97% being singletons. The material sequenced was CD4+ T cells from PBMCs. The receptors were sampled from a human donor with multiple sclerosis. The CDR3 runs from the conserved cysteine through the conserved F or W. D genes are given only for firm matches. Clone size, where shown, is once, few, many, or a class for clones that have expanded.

CDR3nt: TGTGCCAGCAGCCAAGATTTTTCCCTCAGCCAGTTCTTC
CDR3aa: CASSQDFSLSQFF
v_gene: TRBV14
j_gene: TRBJ2-1
abundance: .
d_gene: .

CDR3nt: TGTGCTAGTGGTTTGGTACTGACAGGGCAGGTTGAGCAGTTCTTC
CDR3aa: CASGLVLTGQVEQFF
v_gene: TRBV12-5
j_gene: TRBJ2-1
abundance: .
d_gene: TRBD1

CDR3nt: TGTGCCAGCAACGCCAAGGGACTAGCCCTCGAGCAGTACTTC
CDR3aa: CASNAKGLALEQYF
v_gene: TRBV12-3/TRBV12-4
j_gene: TRBJ2-7
abundance: .
d_gene: TRBD2

CDR3nt: TGCAGTGCTAGAATGGGGTGGGAGACCCAGTACTTC
CDR3aa: CSARMGWETQYF
v_gene: TRBV20-1
j_gene: TRBJ2-5
abundance: .
d_gene: .

CDR3nt: TGCAGTGCATCCATAACAGGGTTGGGCGAGCAGTACTTC
CDR3aa: CSASITGLGEQYF
v_gene: TRBV20-1
j_gene: TRBJ2-7
abundance: .
d_gene: .

CDR3nt: TGTGCCAGCAGCCACAGCGGGGGGGCCTACAATGAGCAGTTCTTC
CDR3aa: CASSHSGGAYNEQFF
v_gene: TRBV7-9
j_gene: TRBJ2-1
abundance: .
d_gene: TRBD2

CDR3nt: TGTGCCAGCAGCTCACGACAGGTCTCTGGAAACACCATATATTTT
CDR3aa: CASSSRQVSGNTIYF
v_gene: TRBV7-9
j_gene: TRBJ1-3
abundance: .
d_gene: .

CDR3nt: TGTGCCAGCAGATTTGGGACAGATCGAGGCTACACCTTC
CDR3aa: CASRFGTDRGYTF
v_gene: TRBV7-2
j_gene: TRBJ1-2
abundance: .
d_gene: TRBD1

CDR3nt: TGCAGCGTAGGACAGGGTGAAGCTTTCTTT
CDR3aa: CSVGQGEAFF
v_gene: TRBV29-1
j_gene: TRBJ1-1
abundance: .
d_gene: TRBD1

CDR3nt: TGTGCCAGCAGCCATAGAACTACTAGCGTATCGGCCCAGTACTTC
CDR3aa: CASSHRTTSVSAQYF
v_gene: TRBV3-1
j_gene: TRBJ2-5
abundance: .
d_gene: TRBD2

CDR3nt: TGTGCCACCAGTGAGTATGACAGGGGATTTCAGCCCCAGCATTTT
CDR3aa: CATSEYDRGFQPQHF
v_gene: TRBV24-1
j_gene: TRBJ1-5
abundance: .
d_gene: TRBD1

CDR3nt: TGCGCCAGCAGCCAAGAGACTAGCGCCTACGAGCAGTACTTC
CDR3aa: CASSQETSAYEQYF
v_gene: TRBV4-1
j_gene: TRBJ2-7
abundance: once
d_gene: TRBD2

CDR3nt: TGCAGTGCTGCTAGCGATGAGCAGTTCTTC
CDR3aa: CSAASDEQFF
v_gene: TRBV20-1
j_gene: TRBJ2-1
abundance: .
d_gene: .

CDR3nt: TGTGCCAGCAGGCTTGGGACTAGCGGCCTCTACGAGCAGTACTTC
CDR3aa: CASRLGTSGLYEQYF
v_gene: TRBV3-1
j_gene: TRBJ2-7
abundance: .
d_gene: TRBD2

CDR3nt: TGTGCCAGCAGCTTAGTGCGCCTAGCGGGAGTATACAATGAGCAGTTCTTC
CDR3aa: CASSLVRLAGVYNEQFF
v_gene: TRBV7-2
j_gene: TRBJ2-1
abundance: .
d_gene: TRBD2

CDR3nt: TGTGCCAGCAGCTTAGGGCGGGGAGATACGCAGTATTTT
CDR3aa: CASSLGRGDTQYF
v_gene: TRBV11-3
j_gene: TRBJ2-3
abundance: .
d_gene: .

CDR3nt: TGCGCCAGCAGCTTGGAGACAGGGGAGCATGGCTACACCTTC
CDR3aa: CASSLETGEHGYTF
v_gene: TRBV5-1
j_gene: TRBJ1-2
abundance: .
d_gene: TRBD1

CDR3nt: TGCAGTGCTCGGGACAGGGGGAACACCGGGGAGCTGTTTTTT
CDR3aa: CSARDRGNTGELFF
v_gene: TRBV20-1
j_gene: TRBJ2-2
abundance: .
d_gene: TRBD1

CDR3nt: TGCAGTGCTAGAGATTCGGCTAGCGGGGGCTACGAGCAGTACTTC
CDR3aa: CSARDSASGGYEQYF
v_gene: TRBV20-1
j_gene: TRBJ2-7
abundance: .
d_gene: TRBD2

CDR3nt: TGTGCCAGCAGTTTAGGACAGGGGGAGGGTGGCTACACCTTC
CDR3aa: CASSLGQGEGGYTF
v_gene: TRBV27
j_gene: TRBJ1-2
abundance: .
d_gene: TRBD1

CDR3nt: TGCAGTGCTACACGTCTATCCGGGGAGCTGTTTTTT
CDR3aa: CSATRLSGELFF
v_gene: TRBV20-1
j_gene: TRBJ2-2
abundance: .
d_gene: .

CDR3nt: TGTGCCAGCAGTGAAGGGGGGTTCTCCTACGAGCAGTACTTC
CDR3aa: CASSEGGFSYEQYF
v_gene: TRBV25-1
j_gene: TRBJ2-7
abundance: .
d_gene: .